This passage covers 18 T cell receptor beta chains from one sample sequenced in a study of T cell clones after liver transplantation. Data came from immunoSEQ multiplex PCR; TCRdb stores just in-frame clones and leaves some out. Of about 70,000 clones listed, roughly 80% are singletons. The sequences come from CD4+ T cells from blood, collected 12 months after liver transplant. Receptors were obtained from a human patient who received a liver transplant. Some T cells may be provided by the graft donor.

The chain has TRBV28 and TRBJ2-1; TRBD2 matches at 7 bases. Per germline, CDR1 MDHEN and CDR2 SYDVKM. The ends lost 7 bases at V and 2 bases at J; junction bases unmatched: 11. The CDR3 is made up of 16 amino acids. CDR3 sequence: CASTLIGGSPYNEQFF. In DNA, the CDR3 is TGTGCCAGCACTCTAATCGGGGGGAGTCCCTACAATGAGCAGTTCTTC.

This clone was recorded once. CDR3 DNA sequence: TGTGCCAGCAGCGCCGGGTCTGCCGGGGAGCTGTTTTTT. It specifies CASSAGSAGELFF. The rearrangement links TRBV7-2 to TRBJ2-2; D is ambiguous. The germline V gene has CDR1 SGHTA and CDR2 FQGNSA. With 5 bases removed from V and 6 bases from J, the gap between germline ends came to 10 bases. The CDR3 spans 13 residues. The full variable domain, completed using reference TRBV7-2 and TRBJ2-2, is GAGVSQSPSNKVTEKGKDVELRCDPISGHTALYWYRQSLGQGLEFLIYFQGNSAPDKSGLPSDRFSAERTGGSVSTLTIQRTQQEDSAVYLCASSAGSAGELFFGEGSRLTVL.

The chain carries TRBV2 and TRBJ2-1; D is unclear. V lost 6 bases to trimming and J lost 7 bases, with 13 bases between them. The CDR3 spans 13 residues. Germline V gene sequence: CDR1 SNHLY, CDR2 FYNNEI. CDR3 DNA sequence: TGTGCCAGCAGCATAGACGGAGCGAATGAGCAGTTCTTC. Its protein product is CASSIDGANEQFF.

The chain has TRBV5-1 and TRBJ2-3; D remains ambiguous. Trimming pared 0 bases from V and 4 bases from J, leaving 3 bases between. The CDR3 extends over 12 amino acids. Germline loops: CDR1 SGHRS, CDR2 YFSETQ. The chain's CDR3 is CASSLDADTQYF. In DNA, the CDR3 is TGCGCCAGCAGCTTGGATGCAGATACGCAGTATTTT.

V usage is TRBV18 and J usage is TRBJ2-5, with D possibly being TRBD2 (5 bases). Germline V gene sequence: CDR1 KGHSH, CDR2 LQKENI. This CDR3 contains 15 residues. Between the trimmed V and J ends, which lost 0 bases and 5 bases, there was a span of 13 bases. The CDR3 is CASSPPLATGETQYF. For the CDR3, the DNA is TGTGCCAGCTCACCACCTCTGGCCACGGGGGAGACCCAGTACTTC.

V usage is TRBV15 and J usage is TRBJ1-4; no firm D call. Between the trimmed V and J ends, which lost 0 bases and 5 bases, there was a span of 4 bases. Germline V lookup: CDR1 LNHNV, CDR2 YYDKDF (reference sequence). The CDR3 loop spans 13 amino acids. The CDR3 protein is CATSRDLNEKLFF. The CDR3 coding sequence is TGTGCCACCAGCAGAGATCTAAATGAAAAACTGTTTTTT. Using reference TRBV15 and TRBJ1-4 for the parts outside the CDR3, the full variable domain is DAMVIQNPRYQVTQFGKPVTLSCSQTLNHNVMYWYQQKSSQAPKLLFHYYDKDFNNEADTPDNFQSRRPNTSFCFLDIRSPGLGDTAMYLCATSRDLNEKLFFGSGTQLSVL.

The V call is TRBV28, the J call TRBJ1-3; D not certain. Trimming shortened V by 9 bases and J by 0 bases, and 9 bases separated the two germline ends. Per the germline V gene, CDR1 is MDHEN and CDR2 is SYDVKM. The CDR3 totals 13 residues. In DNA form, the CDR3 reads TGTGCCAGTTCCCGTGGCTCTGGAAACACCATATATTTT. It translates to CASSRGSGNTIYF.

The chain carries TRBV27 and TRBJ1-1; 8 positions match TRBD1. CDR3 size: 21 residues. The ends lost 1 base at V and 4 bases at J; junction bases unmatched: 23. Germline CDR1 reads MNHEY; CDR2 reads SMNVEV (reference sequence). This CDR3 reads CASSLYPISTGGLRVGTEAFF. The DNA of the CDR3 is TGTGCCAGCAGTTTATACCCAATTAGTACAGGGGGTTTGAGGGTGGGCACTGAAGCTTTCTTT.

This clone appeared once. This chain joins TRBV6-6 and TRBJ1-1; possible D gene TRBD1, 6 bases. The V end lost 6 bases, the J end lost 1 base, and 9 bases lay between the germline ends. CDR1 is MNHNY, CDR2 SVGAGI, per germline (reference sequence). The CDR3 extends over 13 amino acids. In DNA form, the CDR3 reads TGTGCCAGCAGAGTAGGGGGGAACACTGAAGCTTTCTTT. This encodes CASRVGGNTEAFF.

CDR3: CASSVGGGARTDTQYF. The CDR3 bases are TGTGCCAGCAGCGTAGGCGGTGGGGCTAGGACAGATACGCAGTATTTT. The rearrangement links TRBV9 to TRBJ2-3; weak D call: TRBD1 (5 bases). Trimming took 0 bases from V and 3 from J, leaving 14 bases between them. Germline CDR1 and CDR2: SGDLS and YYNGEE. CDR3 length: 16 amino acids.

This chain connects TRBV5-1 to TRBJ1-4, with D perhaps matching TRBD1 (6 bases). The CDR3 is made up of 17 amino acids. Germline CDR1 is SGHRS and CDR2 is YFSETQ. Between the trimmed V and J ends, which lost 6 bases and 1 base, there was a span of 19 bases. Here the CDR3 DNA reads TGCGCCAGCACCCGCGGGGGGGCGAGAGGAACTAATGAAAAACTGTTTTTT. Protein: CASTRGGARGTNEKLFF.

This clone was counted a few times. DNA for the CDR3: TGTGCCTGGAGTGGAGACAGGGTAGGGGGGGATACGCAGTATTTT. Its translation is CAWSGDRVGGDTQYF. The J gene is TRBJ2-3, the V gene TRBV30; the D gene is possibly TRBD1 (7 bases). V lost 1 base and J 6 bases, leaving 17 bases between the germline ends. The CDR3 has 15 residues. Germline CDR1 is GTSNPN and CDR2 is SVGIG (reference sequence).

The V and J genes are TRBV2 and TRBJ2-3; 7 bases fit TRBD1. V lost 4 bases to trimming and J lost 5 bases; unmatched junction nucleotides: 6. The CDR3 has 14 amino acids. The germline V gene encodes CDR1 SNHLY and CDR2 FYNNEI. CDR3 nucleotide sequence: TGTGCCAGCAGTGGGACTTCAGGGGGAGATACGCAGTATTTT. This sequence encodes CASSGTSGGDTQYF.

The gene calls are TRBV7-3 and TRBJ2-7; 8 bases are shared with TRBD2. CDR3 size: 15 residues. Germline-derived CDR1 and CDR2 are SGHTA and FQGTGA. V lost 1 base, J lost 2 bases, and 4 bases stayed unmatched. The CDR3 DNA is TGTGCCAGCAGCTTAAAAGCGGGAGAAACCTACGAGCAGTACTTC. Amino acids: CASSLKAGETYEQYF.

V usage is TRBV18 and J usage is TRBJ2-7, with D possibly being TRBD2 (6 bases). The CDR3 contains 18 residues. Trimming left V 6 bases short and J 3 bases short, with 27 bases between. Germline V gene data show CDR1 as KGHSH and CDR2 as LQKENI. The CDR3 spells CASSPLGPGLPDVYEQYF. CDR3 sequence (DNA): TGTGCCAGCTCCCCCCTCGGGCCGGGACTCCCTGATGTCTACGAGCAGTACTTC.

The chain uses TRBV28 and TRBJ2-5, with unresolved D. The V gene lost 9 bases and the J gene lost 0 bases, with 8 bases spanning the gap. The germline V gene has CDR1 MDHEN and CDR2 SYDVKM. The CDR3 is made up of 12 amino acids. CDR3 in amino acids: CASGPYQETQYF. Here the CDR3 DNA reads TGTGCCAGTGGCCCGTACCAAGAGACCCAGTACTTC.

This clone was seen a single time. This chain links TRBV6-5 with TRBJ2-7; TRBD1 or TRBD2 may be the D gene (6 bases each). The V end lost 2 bases, the J end lost 7 bases, and 18 bases lay between the germline ends. CDR3 size: 15 residues. Germline CDR1 and CDR2: MNHEY and SVGAGI. The CDR3 region has the DNA TGTGCCAGCAGTTACGGCGGGACACATTCGGGGGAGCAGTACTTC. This translates into CASSYGGTHSGEQYF.

The chain links TRBV28 to TRBJ1-5; 7 bases match TRBD1. Germline V CDR1 and CDR2: MDHEN, SYDVKM. With V trimmed by 5 bases and J by 7 bases, 8 bases remained unmatched. The CDR3 spans 14 residues. CDR3 sequence (DNA): TGTGCCAGCAGTAAATTGACAGGGACGCAGCCCCAGCATTTT. As protein: CASSKLTGTQPQHF.